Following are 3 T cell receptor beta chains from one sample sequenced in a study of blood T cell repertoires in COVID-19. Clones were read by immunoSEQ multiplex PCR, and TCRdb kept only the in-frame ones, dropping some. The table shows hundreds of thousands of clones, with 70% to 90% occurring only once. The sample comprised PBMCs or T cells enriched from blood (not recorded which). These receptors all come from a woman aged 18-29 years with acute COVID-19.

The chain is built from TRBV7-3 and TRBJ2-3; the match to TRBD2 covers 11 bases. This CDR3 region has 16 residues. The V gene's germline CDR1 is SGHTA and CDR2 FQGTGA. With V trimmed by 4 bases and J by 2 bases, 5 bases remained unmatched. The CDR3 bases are TGTGCCAGCAGCTATGGGACTAGCGGAAACACAGATACGCAGTATTTT. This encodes CASSYGTSGNTDTQYF. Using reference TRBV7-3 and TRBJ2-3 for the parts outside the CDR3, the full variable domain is GAGVSQTPSNKVTEKGKYVELRCDPISGHTALYWYRQSLGQGPEFLIYFQGTGAADDSGLPNDRFFAVRPEGSVSTLKIQRTERGDSAVYLCASSYGTSGNTDTQYFGPGTRLTVL.

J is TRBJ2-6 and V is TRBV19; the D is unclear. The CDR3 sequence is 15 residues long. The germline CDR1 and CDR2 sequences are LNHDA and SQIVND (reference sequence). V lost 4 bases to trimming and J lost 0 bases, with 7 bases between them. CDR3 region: CASSTQASGANVLTF. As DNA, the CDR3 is TGTGCCAGTAGTACTCAGGCCTCTGGGGCCAACGTCCTGACTTTC. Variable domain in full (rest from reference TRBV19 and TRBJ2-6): DGGITQSPKYLFRKEGQNVTLSCEQNLNHDAMYWYRQDPGQGLRLIYYSQIVNDFQKGDIAEGYSVSREKKESFPLTVTSAQKNPTAFYLCASSTQASGANVLTFGAGSRLTVL.

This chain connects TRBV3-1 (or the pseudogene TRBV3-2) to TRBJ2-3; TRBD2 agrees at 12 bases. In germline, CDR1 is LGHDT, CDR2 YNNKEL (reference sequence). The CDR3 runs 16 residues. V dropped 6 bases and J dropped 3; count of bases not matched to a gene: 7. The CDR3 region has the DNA TGTGCCAGCAGTCGACTAGCGGGAGAGGGGACAGATACGCAGTATTTT. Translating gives CASSRLAGEGTDTQYF.